One and the same sample provided the 26 T cell receptor beta chains below, sequenced in a study of T cells in Graves' hyperthyroidism and ophthalmopathy (dated by TCRdb to about 2019). The library was prepared using multiplex PCR. Sequencing took place on an Illumina HiSeq 2000. The TCR beta CDR3 regions were amplified from the RNA transcripts. A first-round RT-PCR of the TCR CDR3 used the HTBI primer set with the Qiagen OneStep RT-PCR kit. TCRdb reprocessing: public reads trimmed at Q25 with fastp, clones called with MiXCR, in-frame beta chains kept. Rows with a matching CDR3 protein are joined into one entry that keeps the most common DNA and genes. This sample comprises fewer than 800,000 distinct CDR3 sequences, 15% to 20% of them detected only once. Roughly 8% of the sample is held by the ten biggest clonotypes. Sequencing used blood. These TCRs come from a man younger than 35 with Graves' hyperthyroidism.

As DNA, the CDR3 is TGCGCCAGCAGCGAGCTCTCTGGGGCCAACGTCCTGACTTTC. Protein sequence: CASSELSGANVLTF. The V call is TRBV4-1, the J call TRBJ2-6, with D hard to call. This CDR3 region has 14 residues. V lost 5 bases to trimming and J lost 0 bases, with 5 bases between them. Germline V gene data show CDR1 as MGHRA and CDR2 as YSYEKL.

This clonotype has only one observation. Written as DNA, the CDR3 is TGTGCCACATTAAACCAGGGGGGCGAGCAGTACTTC. Encoded protein: CATLNQGGEQYF. This rearrangement joins TRBV7-9 to TRBJ2-7; D is possibly TRBD1 (7 bases). Germline loops: CDR1 SEHNR, CDR2 FQNEAQ (reference sequence). V dropped 10 bases and J dropped 6 bases, with 16 bases sitting between them. The CDR3 spans 12 residues.

This clonotype was seen more than once but under ten times. The CDR3 reads CASSLGWGRQETQYF. The CDR3 nucleotides read TGTGCCAGCAGCTTAGGATGGGGACGGCAAGAGACCCAGTACTTC. V gene TRBV7-9 combines with J gene TRBJ2-5; D is tentatively TRBD1 or TRBD2 (5 bases each). Germline V gives CDR1 SEHNR, CDR2 FQNEAQ (reference sequence). CDR3 length equals 15 residues. Trimming took 1 base from V and 2 from J, leaving 11 bases between them.

This clonotype has only a few counts. The J gene is TRBJ2-2, the V gene TRBV12-3 or TRBV12-4; TRBD1 matches 7 bases. The CDR3 is 14 amino acids. The trim removed 3 bases at V and 3 bases at J, leaving 1 base unmatched. The chain's CDR3 is CASSFRGHTGELFF. The CDR3 nucleotides read TGTGCCAGCAGTTTTAGGGGGCACACCGGGGAGCTGTTTTTT.

There are a few counts of this clonotype. At one end, the junction sequence differs from germline, possibly due to a read error. The chain recombines TRBV29-1 with TRBJ1-4; D not resolved. CDR1 is SQVTM, CDR2 ANQGSEA, per germline. This CDR3 region has 13 residues. CDR3 residues: CSVESATNGKLFF. The DNA for the CDR3 is TGCAGCGTTGAATCTGCAACTAATGGAAAACTGTTTTTT.

The sample holds many counts of this clonotype. CDR3 sequence (DNA): TGTGCCAGCAGTGAGCGGGACACTAATTCACCCCTCCACTTT. Translation gives CASSERDTNSPLHF. The chain joins TRBV2 to TRBJ1-6; weak D call: TRBD1 (6 bases). Trimming cost V 3 bases and J 6 bases, with 9 bases left between them. The CDR3 has 14 amino acids. From germline, CDR1 is SNHLY and CDR2 FYNNEI. Complete variable domain (other parts from reference TRBV2 and TRBJ1-6): EPEVTQTPSHQVTQMGQEVILRCVPISNHLYFYWYRQILGQKVEFLVSFYNNEISEKSEIFDDQFSVERPDGSNFTLKIRSTKLEDSAMYFCASSERDTNSPLHFGNGTRLTVT.

The J gene is TRBJ2-4, the V gene TRBV19; 8 nucleotides align to TRBD2. This CDR3 comprises 14 residues. Germline values: CDR1 LNHDA, CDR2 SQIVND (reference sequence). After removal of 4 bases from V and 8 bases from J, the junction contained 7 bases not matched to a gene. This CDR3 reads CASSTAGVRDIQYF. In DNA form, the CDR3 reads TGTGCCAGTAGTACAGCGGGAGTGAGGGACATTCAGTACTTC.

This clonotype was counted only a few times. A much bigger clone sits one base away, suggesting this may be a read error. The gene calls are TRBV2 and TRBJ2-1; 11 nucleotides align to TRBD2. The CDR3 runs to 14 residues. The germline V gene has CDR1 SNHLY and CDR2 FYNNEI. Germline trimming cut 6 bases from V and 9 bases from J; bases unmatched to any gene: 7. Here the CDR3 reads CASRLAGGTGEQFF. The CDR3 DNA sequence: TGTGCCAGCAGGTTAGCGGGAGGGACGGGTGAGCAGTTCTTC.

This clonotype was detected only a few times. The V call is TRBV10-3, the J call TRBJ1-1; 12 nucleotides align to TRBD1. The CDR3 is 14 amino acids. The germline V gene encodes CDR1 ENHRY and CDR2 SYGVKD. Losses at the gene ends were 4 bases for V and 11 bases for J; bases not matched to a gene: 8. The CDR3 spells CAISAPGQGATAFF. The CDR3 region has the DNA TGTGCCATCAGTGCCCCGGGACAGGGGGCGACGGCTTTCTTT.

This clonotype was detected many times. The V and J genes are TRBV7-2 and TRBJ1-2; TRBD1 agrees at 9 bases. The J segment lost 8 bases and the V segment lost 3 bases, leaving 7 bases of the junction unmatched. The CDR3 spans 14 residues. The germline gives CDR1 SGHTA, CDR2 FQGNSA. The CDR3 DNA reads TGTGCCAGCAGCTTCCGGGACAGGGTGGTCGGCTACACCTTC. This translates into CASSFRDRVVGYTF. Full variable domain (outside the CDR3, taken from reference TRBV7-2 and TRBJ1-2): GAGVSQSPSNKVTEKGKDVELRCDPISGHTALYWYRQSLGQGLEFLIYFQGNSAPDKSGLPSDRFSAERTGGSVSTLTIQRTQQEDSAVYLCASSFRDRVVGYTFGSGTRLTVV.

Notes on this clonotype: With a much larger clone just one base away, this may be a read error. The chain couples TRBV27 to TRBJ2-7; no clear D gene. CDR1 is MNHEY, CDR2 SMNVEV, per germline (reference sequence). The CDR3 length is 14 residues. CDR3 residues: CARSKSRSSYEQYF. In DNA, the CDR3 is TGTGCCCGCAGTAAATCGAGAAGCTCCTACGAGCAGTACTTC.

This clonotype was observed a few times. The genes are TRBV18 and TRBJ2-1; D is perhaps TRBD2 (6 bases). V lost 4 bases and J 10 bases, leaving 17 bases between the germline ends. The germline V gene encodes CDR1 KGHSH and CDR2 LQKENI. This CDR3 contains 14 residues. CDR3 DNA sequence: TGTGCCAGCTCACTAAATTCGGGAGACGGAGAGCAGTTCTTC. Amino acid sequence: CASSLNSGDGEQFF.

In this sample, this clonotype turned up many times. This sequence joins TRBV27 and TRBJ2-1; either TRBD1 or TRBD2 may fit D (5 bases each). Germline-derived CDR1 and CDR2 are MNHEY and SMNVEV (reference sequence). This CDR3 comprises 15 residues. Trimming shortened V by 5 bases and J by 0 bases, and 11 bases separated the two germline ends. CDR3 protein: CASSLDGTSYNEQFF. In nucleotides, the CDR3 is TGTGCCAGCAGTCTTGATGGGACCTCCTACAATGAGCAGTTCTTC.

This clonotype was detected only a few times. The rearrangement joins TRBV19 to TRBJ2-3; 11 bases map to TRBD2. Trimming took 0 bases from V and 1 from J; bases not matched to a gene: 18. The CDR3 runs 22 residues. CDR1 is LNHDA, CDR2 SQIVND, per germline (reference sequence). The CDR3 loop reads CASSIEGVRGRLAGSGTDTQYF. CDR3 bases: TGTGCCAGTAGTATAGAGGGGGTCCGGGGGAGACTAGCGGGAAGTGGCACAGATACGCAGTATTTT.

The CDR3 sequence: CASSMERGETQYF. CDR3 nucleotide sequence: TGTGCCAGTAGTATGGAAAGGGGAGAGACCCAGTACTTC. V is TRBV19 and J is TRBJ2-5; D perhaps matches TRBD1 (5 bases). This CDR3 region has 13 residues. Germline V gives CDR1 LNHDA, CDR2 SQIVND (reference sequence). The V and J ends lost 3 bases and 4 bases respectively, with 9 bases between them.

This clonotype was counted many times. The chain combines TRBV3-1 with TRBJ2-5; 7 bases match TRBD2. J gave up 4 bases and V 4 bases, and 15 bases lay outside the gene matches. Germline lookup yields CDR1 LGHDT and CDR2 YNNKEL (reference sequence). This CDR3 spans 17 amino acids. In DNA form, the CDR3 reads TGTGCCAGCAGCCTACCCATGGGCGGGAGAGGACGAGAGACCCAGTACTTC. Translated: CASSLPMGGRGRETQYF.

This clonotype was detected a few times. The junction departs from the called germline gene at one end, perhaps through a read error. The chain employs TRBV5-5 and TRBJ1-2; D call uncertain. Germline assignment: CDR1 SGHKS and CDR2 YYEKEE (reference sequence). This CDR3 region has 14 residues. The CDR3 protein is CANSLAPVTTGYTF. CDR3 DNA: TGTGCCAACAGCTTAGCCCCAGTGACGACTGGCTACACCTTC.

The chain uses TRBV3-1 and TRBJ1-2; TRBD1 might be the D (5 bases). V was trimmed by 3 bases and J by 8 bases, leaving 10 bases between them. Per the germline V gene, CDR1 is LGHDT and CDR2 is YNNKEL (reference sequence). The length of the CDR3 is 12 residues. In nucleotides, the CDR3 is TGTGCCAGCAGCCACGGTGGGGACGGCTACACCTTC. The encoded protein is CASSHGGDGYTF.

This rearrangement joins TRBV4-3 to TRBJ2-6; maybe TRBD2 (5 bases). This CDR3 spans 15 amino acids. From germline, CDR1 is LGHNA and CDR2 YSLEER. Deletions cut 0 bases from V and 6 bases from J, with 9 bases between. The chain's CDR3 is CASSQDSSVANVLTF. DNA of the CDR3: TGCGCCAGCAGCCAAGATAGTAGCGTGGCCAACGTCCTGACTTTC.

J is TRBJ2-4 and V is TRBV5-8, with a weak D call TRBD2 (6 bases). Trimming took 4 bases from V and 1 from J, leaving 21 bases between them. There are 18 residues in the CDR3. From germline, CDR1 is SGHTS and CDR2 YDEGEE. As DNA, the CDR3 is TGTGCCAGCAGCCGGCCGAGGGAGGTGGGGATCGCCAAAAACATTCAGTACTTC. Translating it yields CASSRPREVGIAKNIQYF.

The J gene is TRBJ2-7, the V gene TRBV6-5; unclear D gene. The V end lost 2 bases, the J end lost 2 bases, and 13 bases lay between the germline ends. The CDR3 consists of 15 residues. Germline CDR1 MNHEY, CDR2 SVGAGI. DNA for the CDR3: TGTGCCAGCAGTTACCTGGGCAGGAAGACCTACGAGCAGTACTTC. It codes for CASSYLGRKTYEQYF.

This clonotype was found a few times. The chain has TRBV12-3 or TRBV12-4 and TRBJ2-2; the match to TRBD1 covers 7 bases. J lost 4 bases, V lost 7 bases, and 9 bases had no gene match. This CDR3 has 15 amino acids. CDR3 sequence reads: CASTQDRRTTGELFF. The CDR3 coding sequence is TGTGCCAGCACCCAGGACAGGAGAACCACCGGGGAGCTGTTTTTT.

This clonotype was detected ten times or more. The chain couples TRBV18 to TRBJ2-1; no reliable D call. V was shortened by 2 bases and J by 0 bases, with 8 bases between the two germline ends. The CDR3 covers 15 residues. Germline V gives CDR1 KGHSH, CDR2 LQKENI. CDR3 sequence (DNA): TGTGCCAGCTCACCAACAACTGGCTCCTACAATGAGCAGTTCTTC. This sequence encodes CASSPTTGSYNEQFF.

This clonotype has ten or more counts. V gene TRBV11-2 combines with J gene TRBJ2-6; the D is unclear. CDR1 and CDR2 (germline): SGHAT, FQNNGV. The CDR3 sequence is 14 residues long. Trimming stripped 2 bases from V and 1 base from J, with 3 bases between. CDR3 nucleotide sequence: TGTGCCAGCAGCTTAATTTCTGGGGCCAACGTCCTGACTTTC. Protein: CASSLISGANVLTF.

Ten or more counts support this clonotype. The genes are TRBV30 and TRBJ2-3; no clear D gene. Germline CDR1 and CDR2: GTSNPN and SVGIG (reference sequence). V gave up 0 bases and J gave up 0 bases, with 10 bases separating them. There are 15 residues in the CDR3. CDR3 sequence reads: CAWSVGLISTDTQYF. The CDR3 bases are TGTGCCTGGAGTGTAGGCTTGATAAGCACAGATACGCAGTATTTT.

CDR3 bases: TGCAGTGCTAGACTAGCGGGAGGGGCCCCCGCGCAGTATTTT. Its translation: CSARLAGGAPAQYF. This rearrangement joins TRBV20-1 to TRBJ2-3; 12 bases line up with TRBD2. The CDR3 extends over 14 amino acids. Per germline, CDR1 DFQATT and CDR2 SNEGSKA (reference sequence). The V and J ends lost 2 bases and 10 bases, in that order; junction bases with no gene match: 7.